This T cell receptor beta chain is drawn from a study of identical twins. Each CDR3 protein is one row after TCRdb ran MiXCR on the 5' RACE reads. The sample has 150,000 or so distinct CDR3 sequences, around 3.5% seen once. This clonotype has a count of ten or more. What it binds is not known. Findings of the study overall: Beta out-of-frame sequences showed weaker excess sharing between twins.

The CDR3 covers 14 residues. The chain is built from TRBV21-1 and TRBJ2-1. TRBV21-1 is assigned pseudogene status. Sample: memory T cells sorted from blood. This receptor was identified in a man younger than 35 in good health. DNA for the CDR3: TGTGCCAGCAGCAACAGGACGGTCTACAATGAGCAGTTCTTC. Its protein product is CASSNRTVYNEQFF.